This entry concerns a single T cell receptor (beta chain). No antigen is known for it. These data come from a study of shared clonotypes between healthy human individuals. Looked up from germline, CDR1 is SEHNR and CDR2 is FQNEAQ (reference sequence). V dropped 3 bases and J dropped 9 bases, with 21 bases sitting between them. The CDR3 is 16 amino acids. The study, taken as a whole, reports: Clonotype sharing across several donors was observed for around 5% of naive CD4 clonotypes.

Data came from immunoSEQ multiplex PCR; TCRdb stores just in-frame clones and leaves some out. Of about 1 million clones listed, roughly 70% are singletons. CD4+ cells yielded CD45RA+ naive and CD45RA-negative memory subsets. What was sequenced was memory CD4+ T cells sorted from blood. The subset was: CD45RA-negative fraction. V is TRBV7-9 and J is TRBJ2-1, with TRBD2 as a possible D gene (6 bases). The sequence was obtained from a man between 18 and 35 years old in good health. For the CDR3, the DNA is TGTGCCAGCAGCTTTATGCGATCCCTGCCCGGGGGTGAGCAGTTCTTC. Translating it yields CASSFMRSLPGGEQFF.